These 2 T cell receptor beta chains originate from one sample sequenced in a study of radiation and T cells in renal cell carcinoma. Sample treatment: treatment-naive control, cytoreductive nephrectomy. Generated by immunoSEQ multiplex PCR, the TCRdb table keeps only in-frame clones and is missing some. The table shows about 24,000 clones, with over 45% occurring only once. The sample consisted of tumor tissue, taken from a patient whose treatment was nephrectomy without radiotherapy. The receptor source for this set is a man between 35 and 55 years old with renal cell carcinoma.

The gene calls are TRBV28 and TRBJ2-3, with 8 bases lining up with TRBD2. The germline V gene has CDR1 MDHEN and CDR2 SYDVKM. This CDR3 spans 16 amino acids. V dropped 2 bases and J dropped 5; count of bases not matched to a gene: 9. CDR3 nucleotides: TGTGCCAGCAGTTTAACGGCGGGGGGCAGGTTAGATACGCAGTATTTT. Its translation is CASSLTAGGRLDTQYF. Supplemented by reference TRBV28 and TRBJ2-3, the full variable domain reads DVKVTQSSRYLVKRTGEKVFLECVQDMDHENMFWYRQDPGLGLRLIYFSYDVKMKEKGDIPEGYSVSREKKERFSLILESASTNQTSMYLCASSLTAGGRLDTQYFGPGTRLTVL.

This chain uses TRBV7-9 with TRBJ1-4; D might be TRBD1 (5 bases). The germline gives CDR1 SEHNR, CDR2 FQNEAQ (reference sequence). The CDR3 is made up of 13 amino acids. The V gene lost 3 bases and the J gene lost 8 bases, with 10 bases spanning the gap. DNA of the CDR3: TGTGCCAGCAGCTTCTCCGGGGACGAAAAACTGTTTTTT. It encodes CASSFSGDEKLFF.